These 30 T cell receptor beta chains originate from one sample sequenced in a study of T cell responses to AZD1222 COVID-19 vaccine. Clones were read by immunoSEQ multiplex PCR, and TCRdb kept only the in-frame ones, dropping some. The table records around 160,000 clones, over 80% of them present only once. Sequencing used peripheral blood, obtained on day 0 of MenACWY control vaccination. The receptors were sampled from an adult in good health.

The chain has TRBV28 and TRBJ2-7; TRBD2 agrees at 7 bases. Unmatched junction bases numbered 11, after V lost 7 bases and J lost 2 bases. The CDR3 loop spans 15 amino acids. Germline V gene lookup returns CDR1 MDHEN and CDR2 SYDVKM. The DNA for the CDR3 is TGTGCCAGCACCTATCGAGCGGGACTACCCTACGAGCAGTACTTC. This encodes CASTYRAGLPYEQYF. Variable domain in full (rest from reference TRBV28 and TRBJ2-7): DVKVTQSSRYLVKRTGEKVFLECVQDMDHENMFWYRQDPGLGLRLIYFSYDVKMKEKGDIPEGYSVSREKKERFSLILESASTNQTSMYLCASTYRAGLPYEQYFGPGTRLTVT.

The CDR3 loop reads CASSSCYRGQNTEAFF. DNA of the CDR3: TGTGCCAGCAGCTCGTGCTATAGGGGGCAGAACACTGAAGCTTTCTTT. The chain employs TRBV21-1 and TRBJ1-1; TRBD1 is taken as the D call from the table, unchecked against the DNA. TRBV21-1 is given as a pseudogene. This CDR3 comprises 16 residues.

The J gene is TRBJ2-5, the V gene TRBV7-3; 9 nucleotides agree with TRBD1. Germline V gene data show CDR1 as SGHTA and CDR2 as FQGTGA. CDR3 length equals 14 residues. Trimming cost V 7 bases and J 6 bases; bases outside gene matches: 9. CDR3 residues: CASTPQDRGQTQYF. The CDR3, as DNA: TGTGCCAGCACCCCCCAGGACAGGGGCCAGACCCAGTACTTC.

CDR3 sequence (DNA): TGTGCCAGCAGCGCGGGACAGTTCAATGAGCAGTTCTTC. Translated, it gives CASSAGQFNEQFF. This chain connects TRBV7-9 to TRBJ2-1; possible D gene TRBD1, 7 bases. This CDR3 is built from 13 residues. Germline V gives CDR1 SEHNR, CDR2 FQNEAQ (reference sequence). V was clipped by 5 bases and J by 6 bases, with 11 bases between them.

The V gene is TRBV19, the J gene TRBJ1-3; D gene unclear. CDR1 is LNHDA and CDR2 is SQIVND in the germline V gene (reference sequence). Between the trimmed V and J ends, which lost 7 bases and 3 bases, there was a span of 13 bases. CDR3 length: 14 amino acids. This CDR3 reads CASKNTDYGNTIYF. As DNA, the CDR3 is TGTGCCAGTAAAAACACCGATTATGGAAACACCATATATTTT.

The CDR3 spells CASSSMGQGSQPQHF. CDR3 in DNA: TGTGCCAGTAGTTCGATGGGACAGGGGAGTCAGCCCCAGCATTTT. V gene TRBV19 combines with J gene TRBJ1-5, with TRBD1 identical over 10 bases. J lost 6 bases, V lost 5 bases, and 7 bases had no gene match. This CDR3 has 15 amino acids. Germline V gene lookup returns CDR1 LNHDA and CDR2 SQIVND (reference sequence).

The chain employs TRBV5-4 and TRBJ1-2, with 8 bases aligning to TRBD1. The CDR3 spans 15 residues. The J segment lost 7 bases and the V segment lost 4 bases, leaving 12 bases of the junction unmatched. Germline V gene lookup returns CDR1 SGHNT and CDR2 YYREEE (reference sequence). The CDR3: CASSATSRGLGGYTF. The CDR3 coding sequence is TGTGCCAGCAGCGCCACTTCCAGGGGGCTGGGTGGCTACACCTTC.

The rearrangement joins TRBV27 to TRBJ2-1, with D perhaps matching TRBD1 or TRBD2 (6 bases each). Trimming cost V 0 bases and J 5 bases, with 11 bases left between them. Germline V gene lookup returns CDR1 MNHEY and CDR2 SMNVEV (reference sequence). The length of the CDR3 is 15 residues. As DNA, the CDR3 is TGTGCCAGCAGTTTATCGGGGGGCCGCCACAATGAGCAGTTCTTC. Translating it yields CASSLSGGRHNEQFF.

This chain connects TRBV18 to TRBJ2-7; D not resolved. The germline gives CDR1 KGHSH, CDR2 LQKENI. Trimming took off 6 bases at V and 0 bases at J, with 15 bases between the two ends. The CDR3 sequence is 15 residues long. This CDR3 is CASSWTASSSYEQYF. The CDR3 DNA sequence: TGTGCCAGCTCGTGGACGGCCTCGAGCTCCTACGAGCAGTACTTC.

This clone was seen a handful of times. This CDR3 reads CASRWGGSYGYTF. In DNA, the CDR3 is TGTGCCAGCAGATGGGGCGGTTCCTATGGCTACACCTTC. The chain recombines TRBV28 with TRBJ1-2, with a tentative D call TRBD1 (5 bases). Trimming shortened V by 6 bases and J by 4 bases, and 12 bases separated the two germline ends. Germline CDR1 is MDHEN and CDR2 is SYDVKM. The CDR3 covers 13 residues.

The chain has TRBV6-5 and TRBJ1-1, with D possibly being TRBD1 (6 bases). The CDR3 totals 15 residues. With 7 bases removed from V and 7 bases from J, the gap between germline ends came to 22 bases. Germline V gene lookup returns CDR1 MNHEY and CDR2 SVGAGI. As DNA, the CDR3 is TGTGCCAGCACGGGAGTGGGACACCGGATGGGTGAAGCTTTCTTT. Its translation is CASTGVGHRMGEAFF.

Written as DNA, the CDR3 is TGTGCCAGCAGCTTAGCGGGTCTTAACTATGGCTACACCTTC. Residues: CASSLAGLNYGYTF. The V gene is TRBV7-2, the J gene TRBJ1-2; the D is unclear. The germline V gene encodes CDR1 SGHTA and CDR2 FQGNSA. The CDR3 runs to 14 residues. V was cut by 0 bases and J by 1 base, with 6 bases left in between.

The chain combines TRBV29-1 with TRBJ1-6, with 9 bases aligning to TRBD1. The CDR3 contains 13 residues. The V gene's germline CDR1 is SQVTM and CDR2 ANQGSEA. V lost 4 bases to trimming and J lost 8 bases; unmatched junction nucleotides: 3. CDR3 protein: CSVGQGGDSPLHF. CDR3 coding DNA: TGCAGCGTTGGACAGGGGGGAGATTCACCCCTCCACTTT. The full variable domain, its missing parts supplied by reference TRBV29-1 and TRBJ1-6, is SAVISQKPSRDICQRGTSLTIQCQVDSQVTMMFWYRQQPGQSLTLIATANQGSEATYESGFVIDKFPISRPNLTFSTLTVSNMSPEDSSIYLCSVGQGGDSPLHFGNGTRLTVT.

The chain couples TRBV6-1 to TRBJ1-5; 7 positions agree with TRBD1. The germline gives CDR1 MNHNS, CDR2 SASEGT. V lost 4 bases and J lost 2; bases outside the gene matches: 8. There are 16 residues in the CDR3. The CDR3: CASSALSGQRNQPQHF. The DNA of the CDR3 is TGTGCCAGCAGTGCCCTCTCGGGACAGCGCAATCAGCCCCAGCATTTT.

The chain has TRBV19 and TRBJ1-6, with D perhaps TRBD1 (5 bases). CDR3 length: 17 residues. Trimming removed 3 bases from V and 4 bases from J, with 16 bases in between. Germline CDR1 and CDR2: LNHDA and SQIVND (reference sequence). The CDR3 nucleotides are TGTGCCAGTAGTATGTGGGGCGGGGATGTTTATAATTCACCCCTCCACTTT. Protein sequence: CASSMWGGDVYNSPLHF.

The chain is built from TRBV27 and TRBJ1-2, with 10 bases fitting TRBD1. This CDR3 contains 15 residues. Germline V lookup: CDR1 MNHEY, CDR2 SMNVEV (reference sequence). V was clipped by 5 bases and J by 3 bases; unmatched bases: 6. The DNA for the CDR3 is TGTGCCAGCAGTCCTCGACAGGGGGCTTACTATGGCTACACCTTC. It translates to CASSPRQGAYYGYTF.

The rearrangement uses TRBV18 and TRBJ2-4; D is possibly TRBD2 (5 bases). Germline lookup yields CDR1 KGHSH and CDR2 LQKENI. Trimming left V 0 bases short and J 0 bases short, with 9 bases between. The CDR3 sequence is 16 residues long. DNA for the CDR3: TGTGCCAGCTCACCACCGGGGAGCTTAGCCAAAAACATTCAGTACTTC. It encodes CASSPPGSLAKNIQYF.

This rearrangement joins TRBV19 to TRBJ1-5; 10 bases fit TRBD1. The ends lost 2 bases at V and 7 bases at J; junction bases unmatched: 5. This CDR3 has 15 amino acids. CDR1 and CDR2 (germline): LNHDA, SQIVND (reference sequence). The CDR3 protein is CASSIWTGGGQPQHF. The CDR3 DNA follows: TGTGCCAGTAGTATATGGACAGGGGGAGGCCAGCCCCAGCATTTT. The variable domain in full, completed from reference TRBV19 and TRBJ1-5, reads DGGITQSPKYLFRKEGQNVTLSCEQNLNHDAMYWYRQDPGQGLRLIYYSQIVNDFQKGDIAEGYSVSREKKESFPLTVTSAQKNPTAFYLCASSIWTGGGQPQHFGDGTRLSIL.

The V call is TRBV30, the J call TRBJ2-5; the D is unclear. The V and J ends lost 2 bases and 5 bases respectively, with 6 bases between them. The CDR3 is made up of 11 amino acids. The germline gives CDR1 GTSNPN, CDR2 SVGIG (reference sequence). The CDR3 DNA follows: TGTGCCTGGAGTATAGGGGAGACCCAGTACTTC. Residues: CAWSIGETQYF. Combining the CDR3 with reference TRBV30 and TRBJ2-5 gives the whole variable domain SQTIHQWPATLVQPVGSPLSLECTVEGTSNPNLYWYRQAAGRGLQLLFYSVGIGQISSEVPQNLSASRPQDRQFILSSKKLLLSDSGFYLCAWSIGETQYFGPGTRLLVL.

This clone appeared a few times. This chain joins TRBV4-1 and TRBJ1-1; TRBD1 aligns across 7 bases. The V gene end was trimmed by 3 bases and the J gene end by 2 bases; junction bases not matched to a gene: 12. Germline values: CDR1 MGHRA, CDR2 YSYEKL. The CDR3 has 17 residues. The chain's CDR3 is CASSHTGTVSSNTEAFF. The CDR3 coding sequence is TGCGCCAGCAGCCATACCGGGACAGTATCTTCCAACACTGAAGCTTTCTTT.

The chain employs TRBV16 and TRBJ2-2; D might be TRBD1 (6 bases). The CDR3 contains 15 residues. Trimming took off 3 bases at V and 3 bases at J, with 11 bases between the two ends. Germline loops: CDR1 KGHSY, CDR2 FQNENV. The CDR3 loop reads CASSHLDSHTGELFF. CDR3 DNA sequence: TGTGCCAGCAGCCACCTGGACAGCCACACCGGGGAGCTGTTTTTT.

The rearrangement joins TRBV6-5 to TRBJ1-2, with unresolved D. CDR1 and CDR2 from the germline V gene are MNHEY and SVGAGI. The CDR3 is 14 amino acids. V shed 6 bases and J shed 5 bases, with 16 bases lying between them. This CDR3 reads CASSLTYAAYGYTF. CDR3 coding DNA: TGTGCCAGCAGCCTCACGTATGCGGCATATGGCTACACCTTC.

The chain combines TRBV6-4 with TRBJ2-1, with 9 positions matching TRBD2. V lost 2 bases, J lost 4 bases, and 3 bases stayed unmatched. Germline V gene data show CDR1 as MRHNA and CDR2 as SNTAGT. The CDR3 has 15 residues. CDR3 nucleotide sequence: TGTGCCAGCAGTGACCGGCTAGCGGGATACAATGAGCAGTTCTTC. The encoded protein is CASSDRLAGYNEQFF.

The genes are TRBV28 and TRBJ1-1; TRBD1 might be the D (5 bases). The CDR3 is made up of 18 amino acids. Germline V gene sequence: CDR1 MDHEN, CDR2 SYDVKM. Trimming stripped 1 base from V and 5 bases from J, with 23 bases between. CDR3 in amino acids: CASSLYSVKVRDHTEAFF. CDR3 in DNA: TGTGCCAGCAGTTTATATTCGGTGAAGGTCAGGGATCATACTGAAGCTTTCTTT.

V gene TRBV27 combines with J gene TRBJ2-7, with 16 bases matching TRBD2. With 4 bases clipped from V and 0 bases from J, the junction kept 12 bases outside the gene matches. The CDR3 is made up of 20 amino acids. CDR1 and CDR2 (germline): MNHEY, SMNVEV (reference sequence). The CDR3 sequence: CASSSRLRGLAGGSSYEQYF. In DNA, the CDR3 is TGTGCCAGCAGTTCGAGGCTACGGGGACTAGCGGGAGGGTCCTCCTACGAGCAGTACTTC.

This chain links TRBV7-6 with TRBJ1-3, with a possible D match to TRBD1 (5 bases). V was shortened by 0 bases and J by 3 bases, with 9 bases between the two germline ends. Germline V gene lookup returns CDR1 SGHVS and CDR2 FNYEAQ. This CDR3 is 15 amino acids long. In nucleotides, the CDR3 is TGTGCCAGCAGCTTAGCAGGGGCGGATGGAAACACCATATATTTT. Encoded protein: CASSLAGADGNTIYF.

The V and J genes are TRBV5-1 and TRBJ1-3, with TRBD1 matching over 8 bases. V dropped 1 base and J dropped 0; count of bases not matched to a gene: 12. Germline CDR1 and CDR2: SGHRS and YFSETQ. This CDR3 region has 19 residues. CDR3 residues: CASSLTGQDVVSSGNTIYF. Here the CDR3 DNA reads TGCGCCAGCAGCTTGACGGGACAGGACGTGGTCAGCTCTGGAAACACCATATATTTT.

V usage is TRBV10-3 and J usage is TRBJ1-3; D is undetermined. The CDR3 covers 10 residues. V lost 6 bases and J lost 6, with 3 bases in between. Germline assignment: CDR1 ENHRY and CDR2 SYGVKD. The CDR3, as DNA: TGTGCCATCAGGGAAAACACCATATATTTT. This translates into CAIRENTIYF.

The chain has TRBV9 and TRBJ1-1; 7 bases are a match to TRBD1. The length of the CDR3 is 15 residues. Unmatched junction bases numbered 9, after V lost 4 bases and J lost 3 bases. Germline CDR1 reads SGDLS; CDR2 reads YYNGEE. In DNA, the CDR3 is TGTGCCAGCAGCTTTACACTAGGGACAGACACTGAAGCTTTCTTT. Protein: CASSFTLGTDTEAFF.

The chain has TRBV7-9 and TRBJ2-5; no reliable D call. The V and J ends lost 6 bases and 4 bases respectively, with 6 bases between them. CDR1 is SEHNR and CDR2 is FQNEAQ in the germline V gene (reference sequence). This CDR3 region has 11 residues. The CDR3 DNA sequence: TGTGCCAGCAGGGTAACAGAGACCCAGTACTTC. Amino acids: CASRVTETQYF.